The clone carrying this T cell receptor (beta chain) came up many times. Ophthalmopathy patients all had a Clinical Activity Score of at least 3, a NOSPECS grade of at least 4 and disease under 3 months old. Clinicians diagnosed patients from clinical symptoms, serum thyroxine and TRAb, thyroid ultrasound and orbital computed tomography. Amplification targeted TCR beta CDR3 regions from RNA transcripts. TCR CDR3 underwent first-round RT-PCR with the HTBI primer set. TCRdb itself ran the multiplex PCR reads through MiXCR, one entry per CDR3 protein. This table holds around 600,000 distinct CDR3 sequences, 13% to 15% found once. The data derive from a study of T cells in Graves' hyperthyroidism and ophthalmopathy. Study background: Specimen type is peripheral blood, collected at initial diagnosis prior to any treatment.

After removal of 5 bases from V and 4 bases from J, the junction contained 8 bases not matched to a gene. Germline CDR1 and CDR2: SNHLY and FYNNEI. This CDR3 has 15 residues. The sequenced sample was blood. The TCR comes from a woman aged 50 to 60 with Graves' ophthalmopathy. The chain uses TRBV2 and TRBJ2-1; 7 bases are a match to TRBD1. The CDR3 bases are TGTGCCAGCAGTCTCCTTGGGGACAGATACAATGAGCAGTTCTTC. Its translation is CASSLLGDRYNEQFF.